Each of the 21 T cell receptor beta chains below was sequenced from the same sample in a study of blood T cells in healthy people across ages. Using a J-beta primer mix together with a sample-barcoded 5' primer, a second PCR was run for about 7 to 12 cycles. One entry per CDR3 protein, called by TCRdb with MiXCR from the 5' RACE reads. The data hold about 640,000 distinct CDR3 sequences, with approximately 50% observed a single time. The sample was blood. The source is a man aged 55 to 70 in good health.

V is TRBV11-2 and J is TRBJ1-3, with D possibly matching TRBD1 (6 bases). The V and J ends lost 8 bases and 0 bases respectively, with 14 bases between them. The germline V gene has CDR1 SGHAT and CDR2 FQNNGV. The CDR3 is 15 residues long. This CDR3 reads CASGPGAGSGNTIYF. The CDR3 DNA reads as TGTGCCAGCGGTCCGGGGGCAGGCTCTGGAAACACCATATATTTT.

The J gene is TRBJ2-2, the V gene TRBV6-6; D is tentatively TRBD1 or TRBD2 (6 bases each). V gave up 4 bases and J gave up 7 bases, with 19 bases separating them. This CDR3 spans 16 amino acids. Germline CDR1 is MNHNY and CDR2 is SVGAGI (reference sequence). The CDR3 is CASSSGPKGGIGELFF. The CDR3 DNA sequence: TGTGCCAGCAGTTCCGGGCCGAAGGGGGGCATCGGGGAGCTGTTTTTT.

The V gene is TRBV11-2, the J gene TRBJ2-1; D is ambiguous. The CDR3 has 13 residues. V gave up 1 base and J gave up 7 bases, with 8 bases separating them. CDR1 is SGHAT, CDR2 FQNNGV, per germline. CDR3 in DNA: TGTGCCAGCAGCTTAGGCCGAACTAATGAGCAGTTCTTC. Its protein is CASSLGRTNEQFF.

The genes are TRBV9 and TRBJ1-1; the D gene is possibly TRBD1 (5 bases). This CDR3 comprises 15 residues. Per the germline V gene, CDR1 is SGDLS and CDR2 is YYNGEE. Between the trimmed V and J ends, which lost 0 bases and 1 base, there was a span of 10 bases. The CDR3, as DNA: TGTGCCAGCAGCGTAGCTATGGGGGAGAACACTGAAGCTTTCTTT. Translation: CASSVAMGENTEAFF. The full variable domain, with the rest looked up from reference TRBV9 and TRBJ1-1, is DSGVTQTPKHLITATGQRVTLRCSPRSGDLSVYWYQQSLDQGLQFLIQYYNGEERAKGNILERFSAQQFPDLHSELNLSSLELGDSALYFCASSVAMGENTEAFFGQGTRLTVV.

The chain links TRBV5-1 to TRBJ1-5, with a weak D call TRBD1 (6 bases). This CDR3 has 14 amino acids. Germline assignment: CDR1 SGHRS and CDR2 YFSETQ. Trimming took 0 bases from V and 7 from J, leaving 11 bases between them. CDR3 region: CASSLDAGAQPQHF. The CDR3 nucleotides are TGCGCCAGCAGCTTGGACGCGGGGGCACAGCCCCAGCATTTT. The full variable domain, completed using reference TRBV5-1 and TRBJ1-5, is KAGVTQTPRYLIKTRGQQVTLSCSPISGHRSVSWYQQTPGQGLQFLFEYFSETQRNKGNFPGRFSGRQFSNSRSEMNVSTLELGDSALYLCASSLDAGAQPQHFGDGTRLSIL.

This clonotype came up many times. V usage is TRBV7-2 and J usage is TRBJ2-1; D possibly corresponds to TRBD2 (7 bases). This CDR3 comprises 13 residues. Germline CDR1 reads SGHTA; CDR2 reads FQGNSA. V was cut by 5 bases and J by 9 bases, with 14 bases left in between. This chain's CDR3 is CASSGEGGREQFF. For the CDR3, the DNA is TGTGCCAGCAGCGGAGAGGGGGGGCGTGAGCAGTTCTTC.

The rearrangement joins TRBV29-1 to TRBJ1-2, with 10 positions matching TRBD1. CDR1 and CDR2 from the germline V gene are SQVTM and ANQGSEA. This CDR3 contains 12 residues. V dropped 4 bases and J dropped 5; count of bases not matched to a gene: 1. The CDR3 bases are TGCAGCGTTGGGGGACAGGGGTATGGCTACACCTTC. This gives the protein CSVGGQGYGYTF. The whole variable domain, remainder taken from reference TRBV29-1 and TRBJ1-2, is SAVISQKPSRDICQRGTSLTIQCQVDSQVTMMFWYRQQPGQSLTLIATANQGSEATYESGFVIDKFPISRPNLTFSTLTVSNMSPEDSSIYLCSVGGQGYGYTFGSGTRLTVV.

This clonotype has just a few counts. The rearrangement uses TRBV20-1 and TRBJ1-2, with D perhaps matching TRBD1 (5 bases). Trimming took off 3 bases at V and 4 bases at J, with 15 bases between the two ends. CDR1 and CDR2 (germline): DFQATT, SNEGSKA (reference sequence). This CDR3 has 14 residues. CDR3 nucleotides: TGCAGTGCTAGCCCGGCGGGGGACGTCTATGGCTACACCTTC. Translation gives CSASPAGDVYGYTF.

V is TRBV15 and J is TRBJ2-5; 9 bases map to TRBD2. V lost 1 base to trimming and J lost 2 bases; unmatched junction nucleotides: 2. CDR3 size: 15 residues. The V gene's germline CDR1 is LNHNV and CDR2 YYDKDF (reference sequence). The CDR3 here is CATSRASGDQETQYF. In DNA form, the CDR3 reads TGTGCCACCAGCAGAGCTAGCGGGGATCAAGAGACCCAGTACTTC. The full variable domain, in which reference TRBV15 and TRBJ2-5 provide the parts outside the CDR3, is DAMVIQNPRYQVTQFGKPVTLSCSQTLNHNVMYWYQQKSSQAPKLLFHYYDKDFNNEADTPDNFQSRRPNTSFCFLDIRSPGLGDTAMYLCATSRASGDQETQYFGPGTRLLVL.

This clonotype came up a few times. V is TRBV20-1 and J is TRBJ2-5; 7 bases line up with TRBD1. The CDR3 sequence is 14 residues long. V lost 7 bases to trimming and J lost 2 bases; unmatched junction nucleotides: 10. CDR1 is DFQATT and CDR2 is SNEGSKA in the germline V gene (reference sequence). The CDR3 DNA reads as TGCAGTGGTTTGATAAGACAGGGTCAAGAGACCCAGTACTTC. Amino acids: CSGLIRQGQETQYF.

This clonotype was picked up a small number of times. V usage is TRBV29-1 and J usage is TRBJ2-5; D unresolved. This CDR3 is built from 11 residues. Germline loops: CDR1 SQVTM, CDR2 ANQGSEA. V shed 7 bases and J shed 3 bases, with 9 bases lying between them. The CDR3 here is CSGLREETQYF. CDR3 DNA sequence: TGCAGCGGCCTAAGGGAAGAGACCCAGTACTTC.

A few counts support this clonotype. The genes are TRBV29-1 and TRBJ2-5; D might be TRBD1 or TRBD2, each matching 5 bases. CDR1 is SQVTM and CDR2 is ANQGSEA in the germline V gene. CDR3 length: 13 residues. Trimming shortened V by 4 bases and J by 4 bases, and 13 bases separated the two germline ends. CDR3 nucleotide sequence: TGCAGCGTTGGGGACCCCGGAAGAGAGACCCAGTACTTC. Amino acids: CSVGDPGRETQYF. The full variable domain, its missing parts supplied by reference TRBV29-1 and TRBJ2-5, is SAVISQKPSRDICQRGTSLTIQCQVDSQVTMMFWYRQQPGQSLTLIATANQGSEATYESGFVIDKFPISRPNLTFSTLTVSNMSPEDSSIYLCSVGDPGRETQYFGPGTRLLVL.

This clonotype was seen more than once but under ten times. CDR3 DNA sequence: TGTGCCAGCAGCCTGCGCGATAATTCACCCCTCCACTTT. It codes for CASSLRDNSPLHF. The V call is TRBV7-9, the J call TRBJ1-6; D ambiguous. This CDR3 has 13 residues. Germline loops: CDR1 SEHNR, CDR2 FQNEAQ (reference sequence). Between the trimmed V and J ends, which lost 5 bases and 5 bases, there was a span of 7 bases.

The J gene is TRBJ1-5, the V gene TRBV20-1; D not certain. Germline V gene sequence: CDR1 DFQATT, CDR2 SNEGSKA (reference sequence). The CDR3 has 13 residues. In DNA, the CDR3 is TGCGGCTGCGGGAGGGCAGAGCTTCAGCCCCAGCATTTT. It is translated as CGCGRAELQPQHF.

The chain is built from TRBV4-1 and TRBJ2-1; 9 nucleotides align to TRBD1. Germline V gives CDR1 MGHRA, CDR2 YSYEKL. Unmatched junction bases numbered 17, after V lost 4 bases and J lost 13 bases. The CDR3 covers 16 residues. The CDR3: CASSPSRTGEGETQFF. The CDR3 DNA follows: TGCGCCAGCAGCCCATCTAGGACAGGGGAGGGAGAGACCCAGTTCTTC.

The rearrangement links TRBV10-3 to TRBJ1-2, with D maybe TRBD1 (5 bases). V was clipped by 0 bases and J by 6 bases, with 11 bases between them. Germline V gives CDR1 ENHRY, CDR2 SYGVKD. The CDR3 has 14 residues. CDR3 sequence (DNA): TGTGCCATCAGTGAGTCGGGCGGGGGAGATGGCTACACCTTC. Translating gives CAISESGGGDGYTF.

The genes are TRBV5-1 and TRBJ2-3, with 7 bases matching TRBD1. V gave up 4 bases and J gave up 4 bases; unmatched junction bases: 9. Germline loops: CDR1 SGHRS, CDR2 YFSETQ. CDR3 length: 15 residues. CDR3 sequence: CASSTTGHRADTQYF. The DNA for the CDR3 is TGCGCCAGCAGCACGACAGGGCACCGCGCAGATACGCAGTATTTT.

This chain connects TRBV7-6 to TRBJ1-2; 7 nucleotides align to TRBD1. Losses at the gene ends were 4 bases for V and 4 bases for J; bases not matched to a gene: 6. CDR3 length equals 14 residues. Looked up from germline, CDR1 is SGHVS and CDR2 is FNYEAQ. CDR3 residues: CASSSTTGVYGYTF. CDR3 sequence (DNA): TGTGCCAGCAGCTCGACCACAGGGGTCTATGGCTACACCTTC.

The chain recombines TRBV3-1 with TRBJ2-3; the D is unclear. The CDR3 length is 14 residues. Trimming stripped 2 bases from V and 4 bases from J, with 10 bases between. Germline V gene data show CDR1 as LGHDT and CDR2 as YNNKEL (reference sequence). CDR3 amino acids: CASSQLGRPDTQYF. CDR3 nucleotides: TGTGCCAGCAGCCAACTCGGACGGCCAGATACGCAGTATTTT.

The rearrangement joins TRBV29-1 to TRBJ2-6, with a tentative D call TRBD2 (6 bases). V shed 7 bases and J shed 0 bases, with 16 bases lying between them. Per germline, CDR1 SQVTM and CDR2 ANQGSEA. The CDR3 runs to 16 residues. CDR3 protein: CSASRDLDSGANVLTF. CDR3 DNA: TGCAGCGCATCGCGGGACTTAGACTCTGGGGCCAACGTCCTGACTTTC.

CDR3 sequence reads: CSAADGSYEQYF. The CDR3 DNA reads as TGCAGCGCCGCGGACGGCTCCTACGAGCAGTACTTC. The chain employs TRBV29-1 and TRBJ2-7, with D hard to call. The ends were cut back, 7 bases at V and 0 bases at J, with 10 bases in the middle. CDR1 is SQVTM and CDR2 is ANQGSEA in the germline V gene. The CDR3 contains 12 residues.